These 4 T cell receptor beta chains were sequenced from one sample in a study of blood T cell repertoires in COVID-19. Assay: immunoSEQ multiplex PCR; the TCRdb copy retains only in-frame clones and omits some. The data show approximately 250,000 clones, with over 70% seen just once and 7.5% to 9% held by the top ten. The sequenced sample was peripheral blood. The source of these receptors is a human donor in a cohort sampled during active COVID-19.

V usage is TRBV27 and J usage is TRBJ1-5; D is ambiguous. Germline CDR1 and CDR2: MNHEY and SMNVEV (reference sequence). V gave up 7 bases and J gave up 0 bases, with 7 bases separating them. The CDR3 covers 13 residues. Here the CDR3 reads CASKPYSNQPQHF. CDR3 coding DNA: TGTGCCAGCAAACCCTATAGCAATCAGCCCCAGCATTTT.

CDR3 DNA: TGTGCCAGCAGCCGGGACAGGGGTTATTTAGCTTTCTTT. This translates into CASSRDRGYLAFF. The chain employs TRBV6-5 and TRBJ1-1; the match to TRBD1 covers 10 bases. CDR3 size: 13 residues. V dropped 6 bases and J dropped 10; count of bases not matched to a gene: 8. Germline V CDR1 and CDR2: MNHEY, SVGAGI.

The chain employs TRBV6-5 and TRBJ1-1, with D unresolved. The CDR3 consists of 14 residues. The germline CDR1 and CDR2 sequences are MNHEY and SVGAGI. The germline V and J ends were trimmed by 2 bases and 5 bases, with 12 bases remaining between them. CDR3 DNA sequence: TGTGCCAGCAGTTACGTGCCCGGCGGAACTGAAGCTTTCTTT. As protein: CASSYVPGGTEAFF.

The chain has TRBV10-1 and TRBJ1-1; possible D gene TRBD1, 5 bases. Trimming removed 5 bases from V and 5 bases from J, with 12 bases in between. CDR1 is WNHNN and CDR2 is SYGVQD in the germline V gene (reference sequence). The CDR3 contains 13 residues. The CDR3 DNA reads TGCGCCAGCAGTTCTGGGGGGATAACTGAAGCTTTCTTT. It encodes CASSSGGITEAFF.